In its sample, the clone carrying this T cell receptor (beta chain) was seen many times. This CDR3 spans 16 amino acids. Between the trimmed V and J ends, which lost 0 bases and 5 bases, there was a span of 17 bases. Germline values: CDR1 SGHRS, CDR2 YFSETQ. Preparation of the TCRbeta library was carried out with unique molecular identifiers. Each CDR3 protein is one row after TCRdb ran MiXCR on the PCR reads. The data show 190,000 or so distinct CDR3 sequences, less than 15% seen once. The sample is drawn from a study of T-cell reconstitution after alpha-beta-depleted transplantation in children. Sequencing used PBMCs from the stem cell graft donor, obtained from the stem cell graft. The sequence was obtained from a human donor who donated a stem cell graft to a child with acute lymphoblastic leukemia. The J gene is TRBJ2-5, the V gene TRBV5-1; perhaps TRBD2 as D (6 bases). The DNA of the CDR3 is TGCGCCAGCAGCTTGGCCCTTGGCGGCGCGGGGGAGACCCAGTACTTC. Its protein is CASSLALGGAGETQYF.